The next 13 T cell receptor beta chains were all read from a single sample in a study of identical twins. Each CDR3 protein gets one entry after TCRdb re-called the 5' RACE reads with MiXCR. The sample consists of some 1,700,000 distinct CDR3 sequences, around 29% of them appearing once. Sequencing used cord blood. These receptors were collected from a newborn girl in good health.

J is TRBJ1-6 and V is TRBV20-1, with D unresolved. The CDR3 length is 14 residues. Trimming shortened V by 2 bases and J by 6 bases, and 11 bases separated the two germline ends. Germline lookup yields CDR1 DFQATT and CDR2 SNEGSKA (reference sequence). This CDR3 is CSARPFGSNSPLHF. In DNA, the CDR3 is TGCAGTGCTAGACCGTTTGGAAGTAATTCACCCCTCCACTTT.

To note about this clonotype: Being one base from a much bigger clone, this may be a read error. The V call is TRBV29-1, the J call TRBJ2-5, with TRBD2 identical over 13 bases. V trimming: 7 bases; J trimming: 11 bases; junction bases outside the gene matches: 13. This CDR3 is 14 amino acids long. Germline assignment: CDR1 SQVTM and CDR2 ANQGSEA. The chain's CDR3 is CSAGTSGKNNEQYF. CDR3 coding DNA: TGCAGCGCCGGGACTAGCGGGAAAAACAATGAGCAGTACTTC.

For this clonotype: One end of the junction does not line up with germline, which may come from a read error. This chain links TRBV9 with TRBJ2-7; a weak D match, TRBD1 (6 bases). Per germline, CDR1 SGDLS and CDR2 YYNGEE. CDR3 length equals 16 residues. The CDR3 reads CASSVSDRSRSYERYF. As DNA, the CDR3 is TGTGCCAGCAGCGTGAGTGACAGGTCCCGCTCCTACGAGCGGTACTTC.

The chain links TRBV7-6 to TRBJ2-1; D ambiguous. The CDR3 covers 14 residues. Trimming left V 4 bases short and J 9 bases short, with 16 bases between. The germline V gene has CDR1 SGHVS and CDR2 FNYEAQ. CDR3 coding DNA: TGTGCCAGCAGCTCAAATCCCCTCAGTGGTGAGCAGTTCTTC. It specifies CASSSNPLSGEQFF.

This rearrangement joins TRBV7-9 to TRBJ1-6; D is unclear. V lost 0 bases to trimming and J lost 6 bases, with 12 bases between them. Germline V gives CDR1 SEHNR, CDR2 FQNEAQ (reference sequence). CDR3 size: 16 residues. In nucleotides, the CDR3 is TGTGCCAGCAGCTTAGCATCGGGGATGGGTAATTCACCCCTCCACTTT. This translates into CASSLASGMGNSPLHF.

V gene TRBV5-6 combines with J gene TRBJ2-5, with a tentative D call TRBD1 (6 bases). The CDR3 covers 14 residues. The V gene lost 2 bases and the J gene lost 5 bases, with 13 bases spanning the gap. Germline V gene sequence: CDR1 SGHDT, CDR2 YYEEEE. The CDR3 loop reads CASSFYDRRETQYF. CDR3 nucleotide sequence: TGTGCCAGCAGCTTTTACGACAGGCGCGAGACCCAGTACTTC.

This clonotype has only a few counts. The rearrangement links TRBV5-1 to TRBJ1-1, with a weak D call TRBD1 (5 bases). V was clipped by 0 bases and J by 0 bases, with 15 bases between them. The germline CDR1 and CDR2 sequences are SGHRS and YFSETQ. CDR3 length equals 17 residues. The CDR3 DNA reads TGCGCCAGCAGCTTGGTAGTGCCAGGGCCTATGAACACTGAAGCTTTCTTT. Its translation is CASSLVVPGPMNTEAFF.

The chain has TRBV28 and TRBJ2-7; TRBD1 or TRBD2 may be the D gene (6 bases each). There are 16 residues in the CDR3. V was pared by 6 bases and J by 3 bases, with 21 bases between. CDR1 MDHEN and CDR2 SYDVKM come from the germline V gene. This CDR3 is CASRRFGGLSNYEQYF. DNA of the CDR3: TGTGCCAGCAGGCGATTTGGGGGGCTCTCAAACTACGAGCAGTACTTC. Supplemented by reference TRBV28 and TRBJ2-7, the full variable domain reads DVKVTQSSRYLVKRTGEKVFLECVQDMDHENMFWYRQDPGLGLRLIYFSYDVKMKEKGDIPEGYSVSREKKERFSLILESASTNQTSMYLCASRRFGGLSNYEQYFGPGTRLTVT.

V gene TRBV2 combines with J gene TRBJ1-3; a possible D gene is TRBD1 (5 bases). The germline V gene has CDR1 SNHLY and CDR2 FYNNEI. The CDR3 runs 15 residues. V was cut by 6 bases and J by 0 bases, with 12 bases left in between. As DNA, the CDR3 is TGTGCCAGCAGAGGGGCCCGACCCTCTGGAAACACCATATATTTT. Encoded protein: CASRGARPSGNTIYF.

The chain uses TRBV20-1 and TRBJ2-7; the D is unclear. Trimming took 2 bases from V and 3 from J, leaving 8 bases between them. This CDR3 spans 12 amino acids. Germline assignment: CDR1 DFQATT and CDR2 SNEGSKA (reference sequence). CDR3 amino acids: CSARSRFYEQYF. DNA of the CDR3: TGCAGTGCTAGAAGCCGGTTCTACGAGCAGTACTTC.

V usage is TRBV5-4 and J usage is TRBJ1-2; maybe TRBD1 (5 bases). V shed 5 bases and J shed 3 bases, with 20 bases lying between them. CDR1 is SGHNT and CDR2 is YYREEE in the germline V gene (reference sequence). The CDR3 contains 16 residues. The CDR3 spells CASRPKNRQTYYGYTF. The CDR3 DNA reads as TGTGCCAGCAGACCCAAAAACCGACAGACCTACTATGGCTACACCTTC.

This clonotype was seen a handful of times. V gene TRBV20-1 combines with J gene TRBJ2-3; TRBD2 agrees at 9 bases. The ends lost 3 bases at V and 1 base at J; junction bases unmatched: 5. Germline V lookup: CDR1 DFQATT, CDR2 SNEGSKA (reference sequence). The CDR3 is made up of 15 amino acids. The CDR3 coding sequence is TGCAGTGCTAGGACGGGGACTAGCCGCACAGATACGCAGTATTTT. This gives the protein CSARTGTSRTDTQYF.

The chain recombines TRBV7-9 with TRBJ2-3, with D possibly being TRBD1 (5 bases). Germline CDR1 and CDR2: SEHNR and FQNEAQ (reference sequence). This CDR3 is 16 amino acids long. Trimming cost V 3 bases and J 2 bases, with 15 bases left between them. The CDR3 sequence is CASSFTDEQVTDTQYF. CDR3 bases: TGTGCCAGCAGCTTCACCGATGAACAGGTCACAGATACGCAGTATTTT.